Listed here are 13 T cell receptor beta chains from one sample, sequenced in a study of blood T cell repertoires in COVID-19. TCRdb keeps only in-frame clones here, not all; method: immunoSEQ multiplex PCR. The sample shows 280,000 or so clones, about 85% of them seen only once. The sample comprised peripheral blood. These receptors were collected from a human donor in a cohort sampled during active COVID-19.

The CDR3 DNA follows: TGTGCCAGCAGATGGACTAGCACAAATGAGCAGTTCTTC. Translation: CASRWTSTNEQFF. This chain links TRBV6-5 with TRBJ2-1, with TRBD2 matching over 8 bases. The V gene's germline CDR1 is MNHEY and CDR2 SVGAGI. J lost 7 bases, V lost 6 bases, and 5 bases had no gene match. The length of the CDR3 is 13 residues.

This chain uses TRBV6-5 with TRBJ1-1; TRBD1 aligns across 7 bases. J gave up 1 base and V 0 bases, and 2 bases lay outside the gene matches. CDR1 is MNHEY, CDR2 SVGAGI, per germline. The CDR3 covers 15 residues. CDR3 residues: CASSYSTGSNTEAFF. CDR3 DNA: TGTGCCAGCAGTTACTCGACAGGGTCGAACACTGAAGCTTTCTTT.

This clone has only one observation. The rearrangement links TRBV6-5 to TRBJ2-7, with D possibly being TRBD1 (6 bases). Germline V CDR1 and CDR2: MNHEY, SVGAGI. V was pared by 7 bases and J by 2 bases, with 15 bases between. CDR3 length: 14 amino acids. CDR3 loop: CASNLIGQTYEQYF. DNA for the CDR3: TGTGCCAGCAATCTTATCGGACAGACCTACGAGCAGTACTTC.

The V call is TRBV7-6, the J call TRBJ2-7; TRBD2 matches 7 bases. V lost 3 bases to trimming and J lost 1 base; unmatched junction nucleotides: 6. Germline values: CDR1 SGHVS, CDR2 FNYEAQ. The CDR3 is 15 residues long. The CDR3 region is CASSFSSGLSYEQYF. The DNA of the CDR3 is TGTGCCAGCAGCTTCTCTAGCGGCCTTTCCTACGAGCAGTACTTC.

V usage is TRBV7-6 and J usage is TRBJ2-6, with D maybe TRBD2 (5 bases). CDR1 is SGHVS and CDR2 is FNYEAQ in the germline V gene. The CDR3 contains 14 residues. CDR3 DNA: TGTGCTACCGGGGTCCTCTCTGGGGCCAACGTCCTGACTTTC. Its protein is CATGVLSGANVLTF.

This chain links TRBV7-2 with TRBJ2-1, with D perhaps matching TRBD2 (5 bases). The ends were cut back, 5 bases at V and 5 bases at J, with 22 bases in the middle. Germline V gene data show CDR1 as SGHTA and CDR2 as FQGNSA. The CDR3 sequence is 17 residues long. Here the CDR3 reads CASSPPDGTSGHNEQFF. The DNA for the CDR3 is TGTGCCAGCAGCCCCCCGGACGGAACCAGCGGCCACAATGAGCAGTTCTTC.

The table lists this clone with a few counts. V usage is TRBV6-2 or TRBV6-3 and J usage is TRBJ2-3; 14 bases map to TRBD2. The CDR3 has 20 amino acids. V shed 0 bases and J 3 bases; nucleotides not matched to a gene: 11. Germline assignment: CDR1 MNHEY and CDR2 SVGEGT. CDR3 region: CASSYSTGTSGSRRTDTQYF. CDR3 coding DNA: TGTGCCAGCAGTTACTCGACCGGGACTAGCGGGAGCAGGAGGACAGATACGCAGTATTTT.

This chain uses TRBV19 with TRBJ1-1; 7 nucleotides align to TRBD1. The CDR3 sequence is 18 residues long. Losses at the gene ends were 3 bases for V and 9 bases for J; bases not matched to a gene: 22. CDR1 LNHDA and CDR2 SQIVND come from the germline V gene (reference sequence). CDR3 in amino acids: CASSMITGTVLRLSKAFF. CDR3 nucleotide sequence: TGTGCCAGTAGTATGATAACAGGGACAGTACTAAGGTTATCGAAAGCTTTCTTT.

The V call is TRBV6-2 or TRBV6-3, the J call TRBJ2-3, with D tentatively TRBD2 (6 bases). The CDR3 is 15 amino acids. Germline-derived CDR1 and CDR2 are MNHEY and SVGEGT. V lost 10 bases and J lost 6, with 23 bases in between. The CDR3 loop is CATTPRGTPRDTQYF. The CDR3 coding sequence is TGTGCCACCACCCCCCGGGGGACTCCGAGGGATACGCAGTATTTT.

V gene TRBV3-1 (or the pseudogene TRBV3-2) combines with J gene TRBJ1-1; D call uncertain. CDR3 length: 14 residues. Germline CDR1 reads LGHDT; CDR2 reads YNNKEL (reference sequence). Deletions cut 0 bases from V and 5 bases from J, with 10 bases between. This chain's CDR3 is CASSQDRIRTEAFF. DNA of the CDR3: TGTGCCAGCAGCCAAGACAGAATAAGAACTGAAGCTTTCTTT.

This clone was recorded many times. The rearrangement links TRBV6-4 to TRBJ1-1; D is unclear. CDR1 MRHNA and CDR2 SNTAGT come from the germline V gene. This CDR3 comprises 13 residues. Trimming removed 6 bases at V and 4 bases at J, with 12 bases between. The CDR3 sequence: CASSREKSTEAFF. CDR3 nucleotides: TGTGCCAGCAGCCGGGAGAAGAGCACTGAAGCTTTCTTT.

The gene calls are TRBV3-1 (or the pseudogene TRBV3-2) and TRBJ2-1; TRBD1 matches at 9 bases. This CDR3 has 16 residues. The V gene's germline CDR1 is LGHDT and CDR2 YNNKEL (reference sequence). Losses at the gene ends were 1 base for V and 0 bases for J; bases not matched to a gene: 1. CDR3 amino acids: CASSQGGQGSYNEQFF. The CDR3 DNA is TGTGCCAGCAGCCAAGGGGGACAGGGCTCCTACAATGAGCAGTTCTTC.

V usage is TRBV9 and J usage is TRBJ2-7; a possible D gene is TRBD1 (6 bases). V lost 3 bases and J 0 bases, leaving 13 bases between the germline ends. The CDR3 length is 15 residues. CDR1 and CDR2 (germline): SGDLS, YYNGEE. The CDR3 sequence: CASSAGQGISYEQYF. The CDR3 bases are TGTGCCAGCAGCGCCGGCCAGGGGATCTCCTACGAGCAGTACTTC. Full variable domain (remainder filled in from reference TRBV9 and TRBJ2-7): DSGVTQTPKHLITATGQRVTLRCSPRSGDLSVYWYQQSLDQGLQFLIQYYNGEERAKGNILERFSAQQFPDLHSELNLSSLELGDSALYFCASSAGQGISYEQYFGPGTRLTVT.